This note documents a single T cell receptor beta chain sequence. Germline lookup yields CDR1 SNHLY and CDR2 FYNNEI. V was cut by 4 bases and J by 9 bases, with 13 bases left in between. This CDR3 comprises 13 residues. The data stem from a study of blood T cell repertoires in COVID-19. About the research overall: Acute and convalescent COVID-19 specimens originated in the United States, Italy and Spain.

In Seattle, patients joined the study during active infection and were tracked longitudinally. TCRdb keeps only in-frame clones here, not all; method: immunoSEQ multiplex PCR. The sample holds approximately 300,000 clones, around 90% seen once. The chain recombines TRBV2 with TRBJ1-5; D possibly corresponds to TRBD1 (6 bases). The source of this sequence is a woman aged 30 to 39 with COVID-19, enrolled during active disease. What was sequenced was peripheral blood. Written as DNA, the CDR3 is TGTGCCAGCAGTGTTGACAGGATTTGGCCCCAGCATTTT. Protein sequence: CASSVDRIWPQHF.